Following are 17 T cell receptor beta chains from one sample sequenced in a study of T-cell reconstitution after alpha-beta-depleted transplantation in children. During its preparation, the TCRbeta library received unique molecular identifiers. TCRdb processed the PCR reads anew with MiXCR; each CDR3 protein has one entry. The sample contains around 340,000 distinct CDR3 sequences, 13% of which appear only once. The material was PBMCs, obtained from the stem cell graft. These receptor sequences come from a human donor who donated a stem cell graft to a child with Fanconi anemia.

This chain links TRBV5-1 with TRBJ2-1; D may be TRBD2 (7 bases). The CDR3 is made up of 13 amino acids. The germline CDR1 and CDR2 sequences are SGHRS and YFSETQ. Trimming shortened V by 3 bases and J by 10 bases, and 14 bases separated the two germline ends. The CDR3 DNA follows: TGCGCCAGCAGCTCCCCCTGGGGGGGCGAGCAGTTCTTC. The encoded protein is CASSSPWGGEQFF.

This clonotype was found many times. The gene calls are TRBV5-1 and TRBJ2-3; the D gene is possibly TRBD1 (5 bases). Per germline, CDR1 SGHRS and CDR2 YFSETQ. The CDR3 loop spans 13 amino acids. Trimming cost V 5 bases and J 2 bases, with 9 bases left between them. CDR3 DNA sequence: TGCGCCAGCAGAAAGACAGCCACAGATACGCAGTATTTT. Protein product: CASRKTATDTQYF.

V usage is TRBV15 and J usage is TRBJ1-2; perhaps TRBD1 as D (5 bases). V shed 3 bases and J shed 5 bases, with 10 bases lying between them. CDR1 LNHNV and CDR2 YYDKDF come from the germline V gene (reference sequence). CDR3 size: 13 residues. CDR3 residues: CATSRDRGYGYTF. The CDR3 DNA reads TGTGCCACCAGCAGGGACCGGGGGTATGGCTACACCTTC.

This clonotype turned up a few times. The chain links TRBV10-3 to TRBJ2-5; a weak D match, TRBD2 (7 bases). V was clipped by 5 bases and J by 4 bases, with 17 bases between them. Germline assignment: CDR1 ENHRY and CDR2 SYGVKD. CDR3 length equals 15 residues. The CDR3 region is CAISPNQGGGETQYF. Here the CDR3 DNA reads TGTGCCATCAGTCCGAACCAGGGAGGGGGAGAGACCCAGTACTTC.

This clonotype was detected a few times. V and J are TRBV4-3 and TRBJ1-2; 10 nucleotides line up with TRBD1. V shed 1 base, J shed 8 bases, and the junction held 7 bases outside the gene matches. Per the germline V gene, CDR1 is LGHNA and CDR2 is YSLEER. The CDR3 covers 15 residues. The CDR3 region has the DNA TGCGCCAGCAGCCAAGCATTAGGGACAGGGGTCGGCTACACCTTC. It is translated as CASSQALGTGVGYTF.

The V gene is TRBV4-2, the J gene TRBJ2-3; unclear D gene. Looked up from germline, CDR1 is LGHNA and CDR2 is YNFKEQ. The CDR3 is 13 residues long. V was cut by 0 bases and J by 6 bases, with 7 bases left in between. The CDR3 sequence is CASSQDGRDTQYF. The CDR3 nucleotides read TGTGCCAGCAGCCAAGATGGTAGGGATACGCAGTATTTT.

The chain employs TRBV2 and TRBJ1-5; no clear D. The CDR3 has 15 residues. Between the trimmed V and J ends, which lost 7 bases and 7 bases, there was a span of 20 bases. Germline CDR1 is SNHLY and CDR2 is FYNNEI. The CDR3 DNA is TGTGCCAGCAAACTATTTAACGGGGTTGGACAGCCCCAGCATTTT. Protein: CASKLFNGVGQPQHF. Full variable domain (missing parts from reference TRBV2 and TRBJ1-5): EPEVTQTPSHQVTQMGQEVILRCVPISNHLYFYWYRQILGQKVEFLVSFYNNEISEKSEIFDDQFSVERPDGSNFTLKIRSTKLEDSAMYFCASKLFNGVGQPQHFGDGTRLSIL.

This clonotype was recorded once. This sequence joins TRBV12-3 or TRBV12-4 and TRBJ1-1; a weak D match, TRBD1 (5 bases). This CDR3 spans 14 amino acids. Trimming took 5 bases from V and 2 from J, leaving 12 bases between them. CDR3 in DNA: TGTGCCAGCAGTGAGCGGGGGAGAAACACTGAAGCTTTCTTT. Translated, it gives CASSERGRNTEAFF.

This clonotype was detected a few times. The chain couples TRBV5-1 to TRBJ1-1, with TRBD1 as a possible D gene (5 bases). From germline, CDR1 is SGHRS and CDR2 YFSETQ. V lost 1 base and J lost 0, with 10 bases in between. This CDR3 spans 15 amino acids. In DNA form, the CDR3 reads TGCGCCAGCAGCTTGTCAGAGGGGATGAACACTGAAGCTTTCTTT. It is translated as CASSLSEGMNTEAFF.

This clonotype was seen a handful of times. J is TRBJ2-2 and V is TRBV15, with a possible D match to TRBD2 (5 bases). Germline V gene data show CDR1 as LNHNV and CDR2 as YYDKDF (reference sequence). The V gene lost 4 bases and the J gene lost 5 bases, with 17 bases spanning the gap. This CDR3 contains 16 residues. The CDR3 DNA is TGTGCCACCAGCATCCCCGGCGGAGGAGTGACCGGGGAGCTGTTTTTT. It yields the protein CATSIPGGGVTGELFF.

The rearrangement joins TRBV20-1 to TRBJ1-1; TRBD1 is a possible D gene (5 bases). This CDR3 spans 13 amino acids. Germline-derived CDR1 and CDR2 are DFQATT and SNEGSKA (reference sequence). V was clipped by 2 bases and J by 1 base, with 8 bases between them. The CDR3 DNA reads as TGCAGTGCTAGATGGGGACGGAACACTGAAGCTTTCTTT. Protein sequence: CSARWGRNTEAFF.

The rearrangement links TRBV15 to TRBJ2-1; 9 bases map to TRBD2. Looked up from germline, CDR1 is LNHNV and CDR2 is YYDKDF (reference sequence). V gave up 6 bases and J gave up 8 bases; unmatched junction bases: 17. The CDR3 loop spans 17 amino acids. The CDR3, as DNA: TGTGCCACCAGGCCAACCAGCGGGGGGCCACCCGGCGATGAGCAGTTCTTC. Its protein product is CATRPTSGGPPGDEQFF.

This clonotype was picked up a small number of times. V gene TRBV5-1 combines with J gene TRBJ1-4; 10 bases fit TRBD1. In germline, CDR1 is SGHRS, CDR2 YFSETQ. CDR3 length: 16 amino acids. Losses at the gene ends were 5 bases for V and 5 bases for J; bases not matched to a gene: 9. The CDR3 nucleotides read TGCGCCAGCAGACCCGGGACAGGGGACCTAAATGAAAAACTGTTTTTT. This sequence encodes CASRPGTGDLNEKLFF.

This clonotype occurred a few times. The chain's CDR3 is CASSLDRWAETYEQYV. CDR3 in DNA: TGTGCCAGCAGCTTAGATCGGTGGGCAGAAACCTACGAGCAGTACGTC. The gene calls are TRBV11-2 and TRBJ2-7; the D is unclear. The V end was cut by 0 bases, the J end by 2 bases, with 14 bases between. CDR1 and CDR2 (germline): SGHAT, FQNNGV. The CDR3 is 16 residues long.

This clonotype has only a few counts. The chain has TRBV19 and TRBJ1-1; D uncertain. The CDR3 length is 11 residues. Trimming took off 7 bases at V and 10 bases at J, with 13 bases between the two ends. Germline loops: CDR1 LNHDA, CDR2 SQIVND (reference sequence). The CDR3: CASTLRGVAFF. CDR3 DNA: TGTGCCAGTACCCTCCGGGGTGTAGCTTTCTTT.

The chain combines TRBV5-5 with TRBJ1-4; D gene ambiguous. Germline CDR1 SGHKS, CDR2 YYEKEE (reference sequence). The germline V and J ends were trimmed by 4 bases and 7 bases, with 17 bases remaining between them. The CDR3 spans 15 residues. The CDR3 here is CASSRSPGWSEKLFF. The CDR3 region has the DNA TGTGCCAGCAGCCGATCCCCGGGGTGGAGTGAAAAACTGTTTTTT.

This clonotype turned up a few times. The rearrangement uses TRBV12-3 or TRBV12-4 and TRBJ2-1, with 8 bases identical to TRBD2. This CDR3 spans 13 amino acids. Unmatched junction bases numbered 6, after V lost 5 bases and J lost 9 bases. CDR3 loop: CASSPGLGVEQFF. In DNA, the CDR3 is TGTGCCAGCAGTCCGGGACTAGGTGTTGAGCAGTTCTTC.